The text below deals with one T cell receptor beta chain. The data derive from a study of blood T cell repertoires in COVID-19. Study background: Collection of acute and convalescent COVID-19 samples took place in the United States, Italy and Spain. T cells, B-cell-depleted T cells, or PBMCs provided the cDNA or gDNA that served as material.

This CDR3 comprises 17 residues. The germline CDR1 and CDR2 sequences are KGHDR and SFDVKD. V lost 1 base and J lost 2; bases outside the gene matches: 4. As handled by the study authors: Amplification of reference gene primers provided the estimated nucleated cell counts. The data were produced by immunoSEQ multiplex PCR, yet TCRdb's version contains in-frame clones alone and is incomplete. D and trimming come from the DNA, and the V and J calls and clone size come from that table. The table records about 140,000 clones, almost 80% of them present only once. The receptor's source is a man in his sixties who had recovered from COVID-19. The source material was peripheral blood. The rearrangement uses TRBV24-1 and TRBJ2-1, with 10 bases aligning to TRBD1. The CDR3 nucleotides are TGTGCCACCAGTGATTTTGGGGACAGGGGCACCTACAATGAGCAGTTCTTC. Protein: CATSDFGDRGTYNEQFF.